These 25 T cell receptor beta chains were sequenced from one sample in a study of blood T cell repertoires in COVID-19. Method: immunoSEQ multiplex PCR; TCRdb's copy keeps in-frame clones and lacks some. Of some 70,000 clones listed, approximately 83% are singletons. Sequencing was performed on peripheral blood. Every receptor here comes from a woman between 55 and 75 years old with acute or convalescent COVID-19.

The gene calls are TRBV19 and TRBJ1-2; TRBD1 matches 11 bases. CDR3 size: 16 residues. The V and J ends lost 5 bases and 4 bases, in that order; junction bases with no gene match: 9. Per the germline V gene, CDR1 is LNHDA and CDR2 is SQIVND (reference sequence). CDR3 bases: TGTGCCAGTAGTGTCCGGACCGGGACAGGGGGCTATGGCTACACCTTC. Translation gives CASSVRTGTGGYGYTF.

Worth noting for this clone: At the DNA level, this CDR3 is encoded by other sequences in the same sample as well. The chain carries TRBV9 and TRBJ1-2, with 9 bases matching TRBD1. The germline CDR1 and CDR2 sequences are SGDLS and YYNGEE. The CDR3 has 13 residues. Germline trimming cut 3 bases from V and 8 bases from J; bases unmatched to any gene: 5. The CDR3 DNA reads as TGTGCCAGCAGCGAACAGGGGGCTAAAGGCTACACCTTC. This translates into CASSEQGAKGYTF.

This chain joins TRBV9 and TRBJ2-5; the match to TRBD2 covers 9 bases. From germline, CDR1 is SGDLS and CDR2 YYNGEE. The CDR3 length is 15 residues. With 2 bases clipped from V and 3 bases from J, the junction kept 5 bases outside the gene matches. DNA of the CDR3: TGTGCCAGCAGCGTTGAGCGGGGGGTAGAAGAGACCCAGTACTTC. Its protein is CASSVERGVEETQYF.

The chain is built from TRBV15 and TRBJ1-5, with TRBD1 matching over 7 bases. V shed 8 bases and J 2 bases; nucleotides not matched to a gene: 3. The CDR3 is made up of 13 amino acids. Germline V CDR1 and CDR2: LNHNV, YYDKDF (reference sequence). The CDR3 protein is CATSTGGNQPQHF. In nucleotides, the CDR3 is TGTGCCACCTCCACAGGGGGCAATCAGCCCCAGCATTTT.

This clone was seen more than once but under ten times. The chain employs TRBV11-2 and TRBJ1-1; 7 nucleotides align to TRBD1. Germline V lookup: CDR1 SGHAT, CDR2 FQNNGV. The ends lost 3 bases at V and 0 bases at J; junction bases unmatched: 10. The CDR3 spans 17 residues. The chain's CDR3 is CASSFDRVSPMNTEAFF. Written as DNA, the CDR3 is TGTGCCAGCAGCTTTGACAGGGTTAGTCCTATGAACACTGAAGCTTTCTTT.

V and J are TRBV30 and TRBJ1-1; 8 positions agree with TRBD1. Germline V gene data show CDR1 as GTSNPN and CDR2 as SVGIG (reference sequence). With 3 bases clipped from V and 11 bases from J, the junction kept 8 bases outside the gene matches. The CDR3 spans 12 residues. CDR3 sequence: CAWRYGRQGAFF. CDR3 nucleotides: TGTGCCTGGAGATATGGAAGACAGGGGGCTTTCTTT.

The chain is built from TRBV13 and TRBJ2-7; the match to TRBD1 covers 10 bases. In germline, CDR1 is PRHDT, CDR2 FYEKMQ (reference sequence). The CDR3 spans 16 residues. Trimming removed 4 bases from V and 3 bases from J; junction bases left unmatched: 9. The CDR3, as DNA: TGTGCCAGCAGCTCAGCCCGGACAGGGGGTCTCTACGAGCAGTACTTC. Translating it yields CASSSARTGGLYEQYF.

The V call is TRBV2, the J call TRBJ1-1, with TRBD1 as a possible D gene (6 bases). Trimming pared 11 bases from V and 3 bases from J, leaving 25 bases between. The CDR3 is made up of 16 amino acids. Germline V gene sequence: CDR1 SNHLY, CDR2 FYNNEI. CDR3 DNA sequence: TGTGCCGAGTCGGGGGGGCCTTCTCGACCCGACACTGAAGCTTTCTTT. This translates into CAESGGPSRPDTEAFF.

Comments on this clone: In the same sample, other DNA sequences code for this CDR3. The chain joins TRBV19 to TRBJ1-1, with D unresolved. The CDR3 totals 14 residues. V lost 0 bases to trimming and J lost 4 bases, with 9 bases between them. CDR1 LNHDA and CDR2 SQIVND come from the germline V gene (reference sequence). This CDR3 is CASSIDRGGTEAFF. CDR3 sequence (DNA): TGTGCCAGTAGTATAGACCGGGGAGGCACTGAAGCTTTCTTT.

This clone was picked up one time. V usage is TRBV6-6 and J usage is TRBJ1-2; no definite D call. The CDR3 totals 10 residues. V lost 5 bases and J lost 8, with 6 bases in between. Germline values: CDR1 MNHNY, CDR2 SVGAGI (reference sequence). The CDR3 DNA sequence: TGTGCCAGCAGTAGGGAGGGCTACACCTTC. Its translation: CASSREGYTF.

This clone was picked up a small number of times. The J gene is TRBJ2-1, the V gene TRBV4-2, with 8 bases aligning to TRBD2. Trimming took 0 bases from V and 4 from J; bases not matched to a gene: 8. The germline V gene encodes CDR1 LGHNA and CDR2 YNFKEQ. The CDR3 loop spans 17 amino acids. This chain's CDR3 is CASSQDGGASRYNEQFF. In DNA, the CDR3 is TGTGCCAGCAGCCAAGACGGGGGGGCTTCAAGGTACAATGAGCAGTTCTTC.

The chain uses TRBV18 and TRBJ1-5; TRBD1 matches 9 bases. CDR3 length: 15 amino acids. Germline CDR1 is KGHSH and CDR2 is LQKENI. With V trimmed by 1 base and J by 5 bases, 3 bases remained unmatched. The CDR3 DNA follows: TGTGCCAGCTCACCACAACAGGGGGCGGATCAGCCCCAGCATTTT. The encoded protein is CASSPQQGADQPQHF.

The rearrangement uses TRBV7-7 and TRBJ1-4; D remains ambiguous. V was trimmed by 2 bases and J by 7 bases, leaving 8 bases between them. The CDR3 spans 13 residues. The V gene's germline CDR1 is SSHAT and CDR2 FNYEAQ (reference sequence). The CDR3 sequence: CASSLRPGEKLFF. The CDR3 DNA follows: TGTGCCAGCAGCTTACGGCCGGGTGAAAAACTGTTTTTT.

The rearrangement uses TRBV19 and TRBJ1-1; perhaps TRBD1 as D (5 bases). Trimming shortened V by 2 bases and J by 1 base, and 8 bases separated the two germline ends. The CDR3 is made up of 14 amino acids. Germline values: CDR1 LNHDA, CDR2 SQIVND (reference sequence). CDR3 in amino acids: CASSIKDKNTEAFF. The CDR3 bases are TGTGCCAGTAGTATAAAGGACAAGAACACTGAAGCTTTCTTT.

The rearrangement uses TRBV15 and TRBJ2-3; TRBD2 is a possible D gene (5 bases). Germline-derived CDR1 and CDR2 are LNHNV and YYDKDF (reference sequence). This CDR3 comprises 15 residues. Trimming pared 5 bases from V and 4 bases from J, leaving 16 bases between. The CDR3 spells CATSGRTGRADTQYF. In DNA form, the CDR3 reads TGTGCCACCAGCGGTAGGACTGGGCGAGCAGATACGCAGTATTTT.

The chain is built from TRBV11-3 and TRBJ2-5, with D possibly matching TRBD1 (5 bases). V was clipped by 6 bases and J by 6 bases, with 14 bases between them. Germline CDR1 reads SGHNT; CDR2 reads YENEEA. CDR3 length: 13 residues. The CDR3 DNA follows: TGTGCCAGCAGTCCCCAGGGTGGGAAGACCCAGTACTTC. Protein: CASSPQGGKTQYF.

The V and J genes are TRBV5-1 and TRBJ2-5, with D hard to call. Germline values: CDR1 SGHRS, CDR2 YFSETQ. CDR3 length: 11 amino acids. V lost 3 bases, J lost 8 bases, and 8 bases lay in between. The CDR3 DNA reads as TGCGCCAGCAGCTCCATGGGCACCCAGTACTTC. Translation gives CASSSMGTQYF.

The count of this clone is one. V usage is TRBV9 and J usage is TRBJ1-2; 9 bases are shared with TRBD1. V gave up 4 bases and J gave up 6 bases; unmatched junction bases: 10. The CDR3 is 15 amino acids. Germline CDR1 reads SGDLS; CDR2 reads YYNGEE. The CDR3 nucleotides read TGTGCCAGCAGCACTACCCCGGGACAGGGAGATGGCTACACCTTC. Its translation is CASSTTPGQGDGYTF.

The chain joins TRBV6-5 to TRBJ2-7; the D is unclear. In germline, CDR1 is MNHEY, CDR2 SVGAGI. Trimming cost V 4 bases and J 2 bases, with 12 bases left between them. CDR3 length: 14 amino acids. The CDR3 sequence: CASSFTTHTYEQYF. The DNA for the CDR3 is TGTGCCAGCAGTTTCACGACACATACCTACGAGCAGTACTTC.

The V gene is TRBV6-5, the J gene TRBJ2-7, with D possibly TRBD2 on 6 matching bases. Germline CDR1 is MNHEY and CDR2 is SVGAGI. The length of the CDR3 is 15 residues. V lost 8 bases and J lost 6, with 23 bases in between. The CDR3: CASAPPGLGRVEQYF. CDR3 in DNA: TGTGCCAGCGCGCCTCCGGGACTGGGCAGGGTCGAGCAGTACTTC.

The chain employs TRBV29-1 and TRBJ1-3; D might be TRBD1 (5 bases). V was cut by 1 base and J by 2 bases, with 9 bases left in between. This CDR3 has 14 residues. CDR1 and CDR2 from the germline V gene are SQVTM and ANQGSEA. CDR3: CSVEGGGTGNTIYF. The DNA for the CDR3 is TGCAGCGTTGAAGGCGGGGGGACTGGAAACACCATATATTTT.

The V gene is TRBV6-5, the J gene TRBJ1-3; D is unclear. This CDR3 contains 15 residues. The germline gives CDR1 MNHEY, CDR2 SVGAGI. V lost 8 bases and J lost 0, with 14 bases in between. CDR3 DNA: TGTGCCAGCCGAGAGGGCACTTCCTCTGGAAACACCATATATTTT. It translates to CASREGTSSGNTIYF.

This clone was seen only a few times. The V gene is TRBV6-1, the J gene TRBJ2-7, with D tentatively TRBD2 (5 bases). CDR1 MNHNS and CDR2 SASEGT come from the germline V gene. The CDR3 is 13 residues long. Trimming left V 2 bases short and J 7 bases short, with 12 bases between. CDR3 nucleotide sequence: TGTGCCAGCAGTGAAATACTCCGAGGGGAGCAGTACTTC. Protein sequence: CASSEILRGEQYF.

This chain connects TRBV6-5 to TRBJ1-1, with D maybe TRBD1 (5 bases). There are 15 residues in the CDR3. V was cut by 5 bases and J by 0 bases, with 13 bases left in between. Germline V CDR1 and CDR2: MNHEY, SVGAGI. The DNA of the CDR3 is TGTGCCAGCAGTACGCGGGGGGGGGTGAACACTGAAGCTTTCTTT. Residues: CASSTRGGVNTEAFF.

The V and J genes are TRBV6-5 and TRBJ1-2; perhaps TRBD1 as D (6 bases). The CDR3 has 14 residues. Germline lookup yields CDR1 MNHEY and CDR2 SVGAGI. Trimming took 11 bases from V and 2 from J, leaving 18 bases between them. CDR3 loop: CASAGGAPNYGYTF. The DNA of the CDR3 is TGTGCCTCCGCGGGGGGGGCACCCAACTATGGCTACACCTTC.